Shown below are 5 T cell receptor beta chains from a single sample sequenced in a study of siplizumab effects on memory and regulatory T cells. TCRdb's copy holds only in-frame clones and misses some; the assay was immunoSEQ multiplex PCR. The sample shows 110,000 or so clones, approximately 94% of them seen only once. The source material was CD4+ T cells sorted from blood. These receptors were taken from a human donor in good health.

The chain couples TRBV10-3 to TRBJ1-3; no definite D call. The germline V and J ends were trimmed by 0 bases and 1 base, with 10 bases remaining between them. From germline, CDR1 is ENHRY and CDR2 SYGVKD. CDR3 length equals 16 residues. Here the CDR3 DNA reads TGTGCCATCAGTGAGTCTGGCAGCCTATCTGGAAACACCATATATTTT. Translating it yields CAISESGSLSGNTIYF.

The chain links TRBV14 to TRBJ2-1; 8 bases are a match to TRBD2. The trim removed 1 base at V and 8 bases at J, leaving 19 bases unmatched. Germline assignment: CDR1 SGHDN and CDR2 FVKESK. The CDR3 consists of 19 residues. CDR3 residues: CASSQVNRGSGGRLDEQFF. CDR3 nucleotide sequence: TGTGCCAGCAGCCAAGTGAATCGGGGCTCGGGCGGGAGGCTCGATGAGCAGTTCTTC.

This clone was seen only once. The chain couples TRBV19 to TRBJ1-3, with D possibly TRBD1 on 5 matching bases. Germline V gives CDR1 LNHDA, CDR2 SQIVND (reference sequence). The CDR3 is 13 residues long. V shed 1 base and J shed 7 bases, with 8 bases lying between them. The CDR3 sequence is CASSIVWGNTIYF. CDR3 nucleotide sequence: TGTGCCAGTAGTATAGTGTGGGGCAACACCATATATTTT. The variable domain in full, completed from reference TRBV19 and TRBJ1-3, reads DGGITQSPKYLFRKEGQNVTLSCEQNLNHDAMYWYRQDPGQGLRLIYYSQIVNDFQKGDIAEGYSVSREKKESFPLTVTSAQKNPTAFYLCASSIVWGNTIYFGEGSWLTVV.

This chain links TRBV6-5 with TRBJ1-2, with D tentatively TRBD1 (5 bases). Germline assignment: CDR1 MNHEY and CDR2 SVGAGI. Trimming removed 1 base at V and 6 bases at J, with 9 bases between. The CDR3 has 13 residues. CDR3 region: CASSYFGGDGYTF. CDR3 coding DNA: TGTGCCAGCAGTTACTTCGGGGGGGATGGCTACACCTTC.

The V and J genes are TRBV7-9 and TRBJ1-4, with 10 bases that match TRBD1. V dropped 3 bases and J dropped 0; count of bases not matched to a gene: 1. The CDR3 has 16 residues. CDR1 SEHNR and CDR2 FQNEAQ come from the germline V gene (reference sequence). CDR3 amino acids: CASSLGTGATNEKLFF. Written as DNA, the CDR3 is TGTGCCAGCAGCTTGGGGACAGGGGCAACTAATGAAAAACTGTTTTTT.